The 23 T cell receptor beta chains below were found in one sample sequenced in a study of spatial heterogeneity in lung cancer (dated 2019 in TCRdb). Interpreted using the paper, the time point label stands for: blood at routine non-recurrence follow-up after resection. The library was built by means of 5' RACE. These reads were obtained on a NextSeq 500. TCRdb trimmed public reads at Q25 via fastp, called clones via MiXCR and kept in-frame beta chains. Here each entry gathers all rows of one CDR3 protein and keeps the most common genes and DNA. The sample has around 44,000 distinct CDR3 sequences on record, roughly 10% of them singletons. More than 15% of the sample rests with the top ten. The sequencing used PBMCs, collected at follow-up. The receptors originated from a female donor with early-stage non-small cell lung cancer.

This chain links TRBV4-1 with TRBJ2-2; 8 bases align to TRBD2. V was pared by 4 bases and J by 8 bases, with 9 bases of the junction left unmatched. Germline-derived CDR1 and CDR2 are MGHRA and YSYEKL. This CDR3 region has 15 residues. CDR3 sequence reads: CASSPGTSVVGELFF. The CDR3 nucleotides are TGCGCCAGCAGCCCCGGGACTAGTGTGGTTGGGGAGCTGTTTTTT.

To note about this clonotype: It may be a read error: a sequence one base away is much more abundant. This chain joins TRBV28 and TRBJ2-7; the D gene could be TRBD1 or TRBD2 (6 bases each). This CDR3 region has 15 residues. CDR1 MDHEN and CDR2 SYDVKM come from the germline V gene. Trimming took off 5 bases at V and 2 bases at J, with 16 bases between the two ends. The CDR3 coding sequence is TGTGCCAGCAGTCTCGCGGGACATGGGACCTACGAGCAGTACTTC. This codes for CASSLAGHGTYEQYF.

On this clonotype itself: A much more abundant neighbour one base away suggests this may be a read error. The gene calls are TRBV7-3 and TRBJ2-7; TRBD2 matches 9 bases. Germline-derived CDR1 and CDR2 are SGHTA and FQGTGA. The CDR3 sequence is 14 residues long. Written as DNA, the CDR3 is TGTGCCAGCAGCCCTAGCGGGGTCTCCTACGAGCAGAACTTC. Translating it yields CASSPSGVSYEQNF.

This clonotype was counted ten times or more. This chain links TRBV29-1 with TRBJ2-2, with 7 positions matching TRBD1. The germline V gene has CDR1 SQVTM and CDR2 ANQGSEA. This CDR3 has 16 residues. V lost 6 bases, J lost 5 bases, and 15 bases stayed unmatched. The CDR3 region is CSVGETGTSWTGELFF. In DNA, the CDR3 is TGCAGCGTGGGCGAGACAGGGACGAGTTGGACCGGGGAGCTGTTTTTT.

This clonotype was found many times. V is TRBV7-2 and J is TRBJ2-5; 7 positions agree with TRBD2. The ends lost 5 bases at V and 1 base at J; junction bases unmatched: 4. The CDR3 consists of 14 residues. Looked up from germline, CDR1 is SGHTA and CDR2 is FQGNSA. CDR3 in DNA: TGTGCCAGCAGCAATGGGGGGGGCCAAGAGACCCAGTACTTC. Encoded protein: CASSNGGGQETQYF.

This clonotype occurred many times. The V gene is TRBV13, the J gene TRBJ2-1; the match to TRBD2 covers 8 bases. CDR3 length: 15 amino acids. Trimming took 3 bases from V and 9 from J; bases not matched to a gene: 10. The germline V gene has CDR1 PRHDT and CDR2 FYEKMQ (reference sequence). Here the CDR3 reads CASSFAVAGNGEQFF. The CDR3 bases are TGTGCCAGCAGCTTCGCGGTAGCGGGGAACGGTGAGCAGTTCTTC.

This clonotype has more than one count but fewer than ten. The genes are TRBV30 and TRBJ2-3; 9 nucleotides match TRBD1. The CDR3 has 14 residues. J gave up 1 base and V 4 bases, and 3 bases lay outside the gene matches. CDR1 is GTSNPN and CDR2 is SVGIG in the germline V gene (reference sequence). CDR3 amino acids: CAWTRTGGTDTQYF. CDR3 coding DNA: TGTGCCTGGACCAGGACAGGGGGCACAGATACGCAGTATTTT.

The chain links TRBV11-2 to TRBJ1-6, with a possible D match to TRBD1 (5 bases). There are 16 residues in the CDR3. Trimming left V 5 bases short and J 9 bases short, with 20 bases between. Germline lookup yields CDR1 SGHAT and CDR2 FQNNGV. The CDR3 loop is CASSEYDGTLGSPLHF. The CDR3 nucleotides read TGTGCCAGCAGCGAGTATGACGGGACCTTGGGTTCACCCCTCCACTTT.

This clonotype was seen repeatedly, ten times or more. V and J are TRBV2 and TRBJ2-5, with unresolved D. This CDR3 region has 13 residues. V was shortened by 0 bases and J by 5 bases, with 7 bases between the two germline ends. Germline assignment: CDR1 SNHLY and CDR2 FYNNEI. The CDR3 is CASSEAGPETQYF. DNA for the CDR3: TGTGCCAGCAGTGAAGCGGGTCCGGAGACCCAGTACTTC.

The rearrangement uses TRBV5-1 and TRBJ1-1, with D possibly matching TRBD1 (6 bases). This CDR3 has 13 amino acids. V dropped 1 base and J dropped 7 bases, with 11 bases sitting between them. Germline V gives CDR1 SGHRS, CDR2 YFSETQ. The CDR3 nucleotides read TGCGCCAGCAGCTTGCGCTCGGGACATGAAGCTTTCTTT. Translated, it gives CASSLRSGHEAFF.

This rearrangement joins TRBV7-2 to TRBJ2-2, with 8 bases identical to TRBD2. J lost 1 base, V lost 5 bases, and 3 bases had no gene match. CDR1 is SGHTA, CDR2 FQGNSA, per germline. The CDR3 has 15 residues. The CDR3 nucleotides read TGTGCCAGCAGCCCGGGACTAGTGAACACCGGGGAGCTGTTTTTT. Translating gives CASSPGLVNTGELFF.

This clonotype was found a few times. This chain uses TRBV2 with TRBJ2-7; D may be TRBD1 (5 bases). The CDR3 is made up of 14 amino acids. In germline, CDR1 is SNHLY, CDR2 FYNNEI. V lost 5 bases to trimming and J lost 3 bases, with 14 bases between them. CDR3 in DNA: TGTGCCAGCAGTTCCCAGGGTTCCCGCTACGAGCAGTACTTC. Translated, it gives CASSSQGSRYEQYF.

The chain has TRBV7-6 and TRBJ2-1; TRBD2 matches at 7 bases. Germline loops: CDR1 SGHVS, CDR2 FNYEAQ. V shed 5 bases and J 8 bases; nucleotides not matched to a gene: 0. This CDR3 region has 11 residues. The chain's CDR3 is CASSTSDEQFF. CDR3 DNA: TGTGCCAGCAGCACTAGCGATGAGCAGTTCTTC.

This clonotype was seen a handful of times. J is TRBJ2-2 and V is TRBV5-4, with 7 bases fitting TRBD1. The ends lost 3 bases at V and 2 bases at J; junction bases unmatched: 7. The CDR3 contains 16 residues. The V gene's germline CDR1 is SGHNT and CDR2 YYREEE (reference sequence). The CDR3, as DNA: TGTGCCAGCAGCTCTCCGGGACAGACCAACACCGGGGAGCTGTTTTTT. Translating gives CASSSPGQTNTGELFF. The full variable domain, in which reference TRBV5-4 and TRBJ2-2 provide the parts outside the CDR3, is ETGVTQSPTHLIKTRGQQVTLRCSSQSGHNTVSWYQQALGQGPQFIFQYYREEENGRGNFPPRFSGLQFPNYSSELNVNALELDDSALYLCASSSPGQTNTGELFFGEGSRLTVL.

A few counts support this clonotype. V usage is TRBV28 and J usage is TRBJ2-5, with D possibly being TRBD1 or TRBD2 (5 bases each). This CDR3 is 14 amino acids long. The V and J ends lost 1 base and 5 bases respectively, with 11 bases between them. Germline CDR1 MDHEN, CDR2 SYDVKM. CDR3 DNA: TGTGCCAGCAGTTTATCCCGTTGGGGGGAGACCCAGTACTTC. Amino acid sequence: CASSLSRWGETQYF.

The sample holds many counts of this clonotype. The chain links TRBV7-3 to TRBJ2-3, with TRBD2 matching 9 bases. CDR3 size: 16 residues. Germline V CDR1 and CDR2: SGHTA, FQGTGA. Trimming took 5 bases from V and 4 from J; bases not matched to a gene: 10. The CDR3 loop reads CASSPISGGLADTQYF. In DNA, the CDR3 is TGTGCCAGCAGCCCAATAAGCGGGGGGTTGGCAGATACGCAGTATTTT.

Details on this clonotype: Given a much more abundant clone one base away, this may be a read error. This chain joins TRBV7-6 and TRBJ2-7; D remains ambiguous. CDR1 and CDR2 from the germline V gene are SGHVS and FNYEAQ. The CDR3 is 14 residues long. Trimming removed 8 bases at V and 5 bases at J, with 19 bases between. Written as DNA, the CDR3 is TGTGCCAGCTCCCCCCTTCAGATAGGGAACGAGCAGTACTTC. Residues: CASSPLQIGNEQYF.

This chain uses TRBV30 with TRBJ2-7, with 11 bases aligning to TRBD1. V trimming: 4 bases; J trimming: 4 bases; junction bases outside the gene matches: 6. This CDR3 has 14 amino acids. Germline CDR1 is GTSNPN and CDR2 is SVGIG (reference sequence). This CDR3 reads CAWKPGQGEYEQYF. In DNA form, the CDR3 reads TGTGCCTGGAAACCGGGACAGGGGGAGTACGAGCAGTACTTC.

The chain carries TRBV7-9 and TRBJ2-1; weak D call: TRBD2 (6 bases). Trimming pared 4 bases from V and 7 bases from J, leaving 11 bases between. Germline V gives CDR1 SEHNR, CDR2 FQNEAQ (reference sequence). CDR3 size: 13 residues. This CDR3 reads CASSSGTGNEQFF. The CDR3 DNA follows: TGTGCCAGCAGCTCCGGGACTGGGAATGAGCAGTTCTTC.

Ten or more counts support this clonotype. The chain uses TRBV11-2 and TRBJ2-2; tentatively, D is TRBD1 (7 bases). Germline loops: CDR1 SGHAT, CDR2 FQNNGV. CDR3 length equals 14 residues. Trimming removed 8 bases at V and 5 bases at J, with 15 bases between. This CDR3 is CASGRGARTGELFF. The CDR3 DNA reads TGTGCCAGCGGCAGGGGGGCGAGAACCGGGGAGCTGTTTTTT.

This clonotype was seen ten or more times. The V call is TRBV12-5, the J call TRBJ2-7; D not certain. V gave up 2 bases and J gave up 3 bases, with 2 bases separating them. The CDR3 contains 11 residues. In germline, CDR1 is LGHNT, CDR2 FRNRAP. The CDR3 nucleotides read TGTGCTAGTGGTTTGATCTACGAGCAGTACTTC. Translated: CASGLIYEQYF. Drawing the rest from reference TRBV12-5 and TRBJ2-7, the complete variable domain is DARVTQTPRHKVTEMGQEVTMRCQPILGHNTVFWYRQTMMQGLELLAYFRNRAPLDDSGMPKDRFSAEMPDATLATLKIQPSEPRDSAVYFCASGLIYEQYFGPGTRLTVT.

V is TRBV7-2 and J is TRBJ2-2; 8 nucleotides agree with TRBD1. CDR1 and CDR2 (germline): SGHTA, FQGNSA. Losses at the gene ends were 1 base for V and 6 bases for J; bases not matched to a gene: 7. The CDR3 runs 16 residues. The CDR3 bases are TGTGCCAGCAGCTTAGGGATTGGACAGGGACCCGGGGAGCTGTTTTTT. Translated: CASSLGIGQGPGELFF.

This clonotype was seen more than once but under ten times. This chain joins TRBV7-9 and TRBJ2-7; TRBD1 agrees at 8 bases. CDR3 length: 16 amino acids. CDR1 and CDR2 (germline): SEHNR, FQNEAQ (reference sequence). The junction had 7 bases not matched to a gene; V was cut back by 1 base and J by 2 bases. CDR3 sequence reads: CASSLDRGQGPYEQYF. The CDR3, as DNA: TGTGCCAGCAGCTTAGATCGTGGACAGGGACCCTACGAGCAGTACTTC.